This T cell receptor (beta chain) was profiled in a study of blood T cell repertoires in COVID-19. The wider study: From the United States, Italy and Spain came samples of acute and convalescent COVID-19.

Study processing details: Quantification of nucleated cells was approximated via reference gene primer amplification. Assay used: immunoSEQ multiplex PCR; TCRdb lists only in-frame clones, some missing. V and J calls and clone size are copied from that table; D and trimming were computed from the DNA. The sample contains hundreds of thousands of clones, about 85% of which appear only once. Per the germline V gene, CDR1 is MGHRA and CDR2 is YSYEKL. The CDR3 runs 17 residues. V gave up 0 bases and J gave up 0 bases, with 15 bases separating them. This receptor was obtained from a young woman who had recovered from COVID-19. Sequenced sample: peripheral blood. The chain uses TRBV4-1 and TRBJ2-7, with a weak D call TRBD1 (6 bases). In DNA form, the CDR3 reads TGCGCCAGCAGCCAAGAGTGGGGACAAACCTTCTCCTACGAGCAGTACTTC. Its translation: CASSQEWGQTFSYEQYF.